This entry lists 32 T cell receptor beta chains sequenced from one sample in a study of cytomegalovirus exposure and HLA in healthy donors. 60 Vbeta and 13 Jbeta primers were used in PCR. Libraries were prepared by immunoSEQ multiplex PCR; TCRdb keeps only in-frame clonotypes and omits some of them. Among roughly 120,000 clones, approximately 80% were seen once, and the ten largest hold 2.5% to 3.5%. What was sequenced was PBMCs. Receptors were obtained from a male donor in good health and CMV-seronegative.

The gene calls are TRBV6-5 and TRBJ2-7; no firm D call. CDR1 and CDR2 (germline): MNHEY, SVGAGI. Trimming left V 0 bases short and J 0 bases short, with 12 bases between. This CDR3 has 16 amino acids. The CDR3 DNA is TGTGCCAGCAGTTACTCGAGCACAGCCACCTCCTACGAGCAGTACTTC. Its protein product is CASSYSSTATSYEQYF.

This clone has more than one count but fewer than ten. This sequence joins TRBV27 and TRBJ2-7; 7 nucleotides agree with TRBD2. The junction had 5 bases not matched to a gene; V was cut back by 6 bases and J by 0 bases. The length of the CDR3 is 14 residues. Germline CDR1 is MNHEY and CDR2 is SMNVEV (reference sequence). The CDR3 region has the DNA TGTGCCAGCAGGAAAAGGGACTACTCCTACGAGCAGTACTTC. It codes for CASRKRDYSYEQYF.

The chain couples TRBV5-4 to TRBJ2-7; tentatively, D is TRBD1 (5 bases). The germline gives CDR1 SGHNT, CDR2 YYREEE (reference sequence). The CDR3 has 15 residues. V shed 0 bases and J shed 2 bases, with 12 bases lying between them. CDR3 loop: CASSLAQGAPYEQYF. The CDR3 DNA sequence: TGTGCCAGCAGCTTGGCACAAGGGGCCCCCTACGAGCAGTACTTC. The whole variable domain, remainder taken from reference TRBV5-4 and TRBJ2-7, is ETGVTQSPTHLIKTRGQQVTLRCSSQSGHNTVSWYQQALGQGPQFIFQYYREEENGRGNFPPRFSGLQFPNYSSELNVNALELDDSALYLCASSLAQGAPYEQYFGPGTRLTVT.

This clone has more than one count but fewer than ten. J is TRBJ2-3 and V is TRBV6-4; TRBD2 matches 8 bases. The V segment lost 4 bases and the J segment 0 bases; nucleotides outside the gene matches: 3. The length of the CDR3 is 15 residues. Germline V lookup: CDR1 MRHNA, CDR2 SNTAGT. For the CDR3, the DNA is TGTGCCAGCAGTGTGGCTAGCGGGAGCACAGATACGCAGTATTTT. Protein sequence: CASSVASGSTDTQYF.

V is TRBV6-4 and J is TRBJ2-2, with 9 nucleotides matching TRBD2. The CDR3 is made up of 15 amino acids. CDR1 is MRHNA, CDR2 SNTAGT, per germline. The trim removed 3 bases at V and 4 bases at J, leaving 3 bases unmatched. CDR3 nucleotide sequence: TGTGCCAGCAGTGATTCTAGCGGGACCACCGGGGAGCTGTTTTTT. Protein sequence: CASSDSSGTTGELFF.

This chain links TRBV28 with TRBJ1-6; 8 bases are a match to TRBD1. The V gene end was trimmed by 5 bases and the J gene end by 5 bases; junction bases not matched to a gene: 5. The CDR3 consists of 15 residues. Germline V CDR1 and CDR2: MDHEN, SYDVKM. The CDR3 protein is CASSERTGNNSPLHF. The CDR3 DNA is TGTGCCAGCAGTGAAAGGACAGGGAATAATTCACCCCTCCACTTT. The full variable domain, in which reference TRBV28 and TRBJ1-6 provide the parts outside the CDR3, is DVKVTQSSRYLVKRTGEKVFLECVQDMDHENMFWYRQDPGLGLRLIYFSYDVKMKEKGDIPEGYSVSREKKERFSLILESASTNQTSMYLCASSERTGNNSPLHFGNGTRLTVT.

The CDR3 DNA follows: TGTGCCAGCAGTACAGCCGGGACAGGTCGATATGAGCAGTTCTTC. Its protein is CASSTAGTGRYEQFF. J is TRBJ2-1 and V is TRBV6-5; 8 bases are shared with TRBD1. Germline CDR1 and CDR2: MNHEY and SVGAGI. CDR3 length: 15 amino acids. After removal of 5 bases from V and 8 bases from J, the junction contained 11 bases not matched to a gene.

This clone was picked up a small number of times. This chain connects TRBV5-5 to TRBJ2-7; D ambiguous. Trimming took off 2 bases at V and 6 bases at J, with 18 bases between the two ends. The germline V gene has CDR1 SGHKS and CDR2 YYEKEE (reference sequence). The CDR3 is made up of 15 amino acids. CDR3 coding DNA: TGTGCCAGCAGCTTTTCCAGCGCCAATGGTCTCGAGCAGTACTTC. Translation gives CASSFSSANGLEQYF.

The V and J genes are TRBV11-2 and TRBJ1-2, with 7 bases aligning to TRBD1. Germline lookup yields CDR1 SGHAT and CDR2 FQNNGV. The CDR3 is 15 residues long. V lost 1 base, J lost 5 bases, and 7 bases stayed unmatched. In DNA, the CDR3 is TGTGCCAGCAGCTTAGGCGTACTACAGGGGTATGGCTACACCTTC. Protein sequence: CASSLGVLQGYGYTF. The complete variable domain, with remaining parts taken from reference TRBV11-2 and TRBJ1-2, reads EAGVAQSPRYKIIEKRQSVAFWCNPISGHATLYWYQQILGQGPKLLIQFQNNGVVDDSQLPKDRFSAERLKGVDSTLKIQPAKLEDSAVYLCASSLGVLQGYGYTFGSGTRLTVV.

The chain has TRBV5-8 and TRBJ1-5; possibly TRBD1 for D (5 bases). The germline V and J ends were trimmed by 0 bases and 9 bases, with 16 bases remaining between them. Germline lookup yields CDR1 SGHTS and CDR2 YDEGEE. The CDR3 loop spans 15 amino acids. The CDR3 here is CASSLGVGRGPPQHF. CDR3 DNA sequence: TGTGCCAGCAGCTTGGGCGTGGGGCGTGGGCCGCCCCAGCATTTT.

V and J are TRBV28 and TRBJ2-4; weak D call: TRBD2 (6 bases). The ends were cut back, 5 bases at V and 1 base at J, with 18 bases in the middle. The CDR3 extends over 17 amino acids. Germline-derived CDR1 and CDR2 are MDHEN and SYDVKM. For the CDR3, the DNA is TGTGCCAGCAGTACATGGGTTACGGCGGGGGCCAAAAACATTCAGTACTTC. It translates to CASSTWVTAGAKNIQYF. Full variable domain (remainder filled in from reference TRBV28 and TRBJ2-4): DVKVTQSSRYLVKRTGEKVFLECVQDMDHENMFWYRQDPGLGLRLIYFSYDVKMKEKGDIPEGYSVSREKKERFSLILESASTNQTSMYLCASSTWVTAGAKNIQYFGAGTRLSVL.

V and J are TRBV6-4 and TRBJ2-2; 9 bases fit TRBD1. V trimming: 0 bases; J trimming: 3 bases; junction bases outside the gene matches: 2. The V gene's germline CDR1 is MRHNA and CDR2 SNTAGT. The CDR3 is made up of 16 amino acids. CDR3 nucleotide sequence: TGTGCCAGCAGTGACTCCGGGACAGGGCACACCGGGGAGCTGTTTTTT. Translated: CASSDSGTGHTGELFF.

This clone was observed a single time. This rearrangement joins TRBV9 to TRBJ2-3, with 8 bases fitting TRBD1. This CDR3 spans 15 amino acids. In germline, CDR1 is SGDLS, CDR2 YYNGEE. The junction had 6 bases not matched to a gene; V was cut back by 5 bases and J by 1 base. For the CDR3, the DNA is TGTGCCAGCAGGGGACAGGACTTACGCACAGATACGCAGTATTTT. This translates into CASRGQDLRTDTQYF.

In this sample, this clone turned up once. V and J are TRBV5-6 and TRBJ2-2; 7 bases are a match to TRBD2. This CDR3 has 16 amino acids. The germline CDR1 and CDR2 sequences are SGHDT and YYEEEE. The V and J ends lost 5 bases and 4 bases, in that order; junction bases with no gene match: 11. This chain's CDR3 is CASRKNGLEFTGELFF. The DNA of the CDR3 is TGTGCCAGCAGGAAGAACGGACTAGAGTTCACCGGGGAGCTGTTTTTT.

V usage is TRBV10-3 and J usage is TRBJ1-1; 7 positions agree with TRBD1. The CDR3 spans 14 residues. Germline V gene lookup returns CDR1 ENHRY and CDR2 SYGVKD. V was clipped by 4 bases and J by 0 bases; unmatched bases: 2. This CDR3 is CAISVGTVNTEAFF. Here the CDR3 DNA reads TGTGCCATCAGTGTGGGGACAGTGAACACTGAAGCTTTCTTT.

The gene calls are TRBV6-4 and TRBJ2-2; 12 nucleotides align to TRBD2. The CDR3 sequence is 18 residues long. Germline CDR1 reads MRHNA; CDR2 reads SNTAGT. J lost 4 bases, V lost 4 bases, and 10 bases had no gene match. CDR3 sequence: CASSVSSGRALFTGELFF. Written as DNA, the CDR3 is TGTGCCAGCAGTGTCTCTAGCGGGAGGGCCCTGTTCACCGGGGAGCTGTTTTTT.

This chain uses TRBV7-2 with TRBJ1-5, with TRBD1 as a possible D gene (5 bases). V gave up 1 base and J gave up 2 bases, with 15 bases separating them. This CDR3 region has 17 residues. From germline, CDR1 is SGHTA and CDR2 FQGNSA. The CDR3, as DNA: TGTGCCAGCAGCTTAGACCCTCGGGGGTACGGCAATCAGCCCCAGCATTTT. This codes for CASSLDPRGYGNQPQHF.

The chain has TRBV6-5 and TRBJ1-4; D might be TRBD1 (5 bases). With 6 bases removed from V and 3 bases from J, the gap between germline ends came to 14 bases. The germline gives CDR1 MNHEY, CDR2 SVGAGI. CDR3 size: 15 residues. DNA of the CDR3: TGTGCCAGCAGCTCACCTGGGGCCTCTAATGAAAAACTGTTTTTT. Its translation: CASSSPGASNEKLFF.

V and J are TRBV7-9 and TRBJ2-5; 10 bases line up with TRBD1. The CDR3 runs 14 residues. Germline values: CDR1 SEHNR, CDR2 FQNEAQ (reference sequence). V dropped 4 bases and J dropped 5; count of bases not matched to a gene: 4. This CDR3 reads CASSSPGQGETQYF. CDR3 nucleotides: TGTGCCAGCAGCTCACCGGGACAGGGGGAGACCCAGTACTTC.

The rearrangement joins TRBV2 to TRBJ2-1; 8 bases are shared with TRBD1. Germline V gives CDR1 SNHLY, CDR2 FYNNEI. The CDR3 is 14 amino acids. After removal of 6 bases from V and 2 bases from J, the junction contained 3 bases not matched to a gene. The CDR3 region has the DNA TGTGCCAGCAGGGGACAGGAGCCCTACAATGAGCAGTTCTTC. It yields the protein CASRGQEPYNEQFF. The variable domain in full, completed from reference TRBV2 and TRBJ2-1, reads EPEVTQTPSHQVTQMGQEVILRCVPISNHLYFYWYRQILGQKVEFLVSFYNNEISEKSEIFDDQFSVERPDGSNFTLKIRSTKLEDSAMYFCASRGQEPYNEQFFGPGTRLTVL.

This chain uses TRBV7-8 with TRBJ2-3; 7 bases line up with TRBD2. Germline V CDR1 and CDR2: SGHVS, FQNEAQ. The ends lost 4 bases at V and 2 bases at J; junction bases unmatched: 9. CDR3 length: 16 residues. CDR3 in DNA: TGTGCCAGCAGCTCCGGGGAGCGGGGATTCACAGATACGCAGTATTTT. Amino acid sequence: CASSSGERGFTDTQYF.

This clone occurred a few times. V gene TRBV5-6 combines with J gene TRBJ1-1; possible D gene TRBD1, 6 bases. The V gene lost 4 bases and the J gene lost 3 bases, with 13 bases spanning the gap. The germline CDR1 and CDR2 sequences are SGHDT and YYEEEE. The CDR3 is 14 residues long. The CDR3 DNA reads TGTGCCAGCAGCGAAGACAGGAGACACACTGAAGCTTTCTTT. Its translation is CASSEDRRHTEAFF.

The V gene is TRBV6-4, the J gene TRBJ2-5; 8 nucleotides align to TRBD2. The CDR3 is 13 amino acids. V gave up 9 bases and J gave up 3 bases; unmatched junction bases: 6. Germline V gives CDR1 MRHNA, CDR2 SNTAGT. The chain's CDR3 is CARRSAGEETQYF. The CDR3 DNA reads as TGTGCCAGAAGATCAGCGGGGGAAGAGACCCAGTACTTC.

A few counts support this clone. V gene TRBV7-3 combines with J gene TRBJ1-1, with unresolved D. CDR3 size: 13 residues. The V and J ends lost 2 bases and 1 base respectively, with 5 bases between them. Looked up from germline, CDR1 is SGHTA and CDR2 is FQGTGA. The DNA of the CDR3 is TGTGCCAGCAGCTTACGGGGGAACACTGAAGCTTTCTTT. Protein product: CASSLRGNTEAFF.

The gene calls are TRBV28 and TRBJ1-6; TRBD1 agrees at 7 bases. V lost 7 bases, J lost 0 bases, and 18 bases stayed unmatched. The CDR3 is 20 residues long. The germline gives CDR1 MDHEN, CDR2 SYDVKM. The CDR3 reads CASMPTGLNTPSSYNSPLHF. CDR3 nucleotides: TGTGCCAGCATGCCGACAGGGCTAAACACTCCTAGCTCCTATAATTCACCCCTCCACTTT.

There are a few counts of this clone. At one boundary the junction diverges from the germline segment, which might be a read error. CDR3 in amino acids: CASSYYRERKTVF. CDR3 nucleotide sequence: TGTGCCAGCAGTTACTACAGGGAGCGGAAAACTGTTTTT. J is TRBJ1-4 and V is TRBV6-8; perhaps TRBD1 as D (6 bases). The CDR3 spans 13 residues. The germline gives CDR1 MNHGY, CDR2 SAAAGT.

The rearrangement uses TRBV4-3 and TRBJ1-3; tentative D call: TRBD1 (5 bases). Per germline, CDR1 LGHNA and CDR2 YSLEER. Trimming removed 3 bases at V and 0 bases at J, with 9 bases between. CDR3 length: 15 amino acids. Here the CDR3 DNA reads TGCGCCAGCAGCCACTCACAGGACTCTGGAAACACCATATATTTT. It translates to CASSHSQDSGNTIYF.

This clone came up a few times. The rearrangement uses TRBV19 and TRBJ2-5, with 10 bases matching TRBD1. The CDR3 contains 14 residues. The ends lost 5 bases at V and 7 bases at J; junction bases unmatched: 7. Germline V lookup: CDR1 LNHDA, CDR2 SQIVND (reference sequence). Written as DNA, the CDR3 is TGTGCCAGTAGTGCGACAGGGGGCTCGGGGACCCAGTACTTC. Its protein product is CASSATGGSGTQYF.

The count of this clone is one. The chain recombines TRBV15 with TRBJ1-2, with 11 bases aligning to TRBD1. Germline CDR1 reads LNHNV; CDR2 reads YYDKDF (reference sequence). This CDR3 contains 16 residues. V trimming: 5 bases; J trimming: 6 bases; junction bases outside the gene matches: 11. The CDR3, as DNA: TGTGCCACCAGCGGCGGGGGACAGGGGGTGTTTCATGGCTACACCTTC. Protein: CATSGGGQGVFHGYTF.

The chain couples TRBV2 to TRBJ1-1; TRBD1 agrees at 7 bases. V was pared by 7 bases and J by 5 bases, with 7 bases of the junction left unmatched. This CDR3 spans 13 amino acids. CDR1 and CDR2 (germline): SNHLY, FYNNEI. This CDR3 is CASTGGRGTEAFF. The CDR3 nucleotides are TGTGCCAGCACCGGCGGCAGGGGGACTGAAGCTTTCTTT.

The J gene is TRBJ1-4, the V gene TRBV30; unclear D gene. V was cut by 0 bases and J by 5 bases, with 13 bases left in between. The CDR3 has 15 amino acids. Per germline, CDR1 GTSNPN and CDR2 SVGIG (reference sequence). As DNA, the CDR3 is TGTGCCTGGAGTGTATTACACGGGAAGAATGAAAAACTGTTTTTT. It is translated as CAWSVLHGKNEKLFF. Combining the CDR3 with reference TRBV30 and TRBJ1-4 gives the whole variable domain SQTIHQWPATLVQPVGSPLSLECTVEGTSNPNLYWYRQAAGRGLQLLFYSVGIGQISSEVPQNLSASRPQDRQFILSSKKLLLSDSGFYLCAWSVLHGKNEKLFFGSGTQLSVL.

The chain recombines TRBV28 with TRBJ1-5; TRBD1 aligns across 10 bases. This CDR3 spans 18 amino acids. The germline CDR1 and CDR2 sequences are MDHEN and SYDVKM. Trimming at V came to 1 base and at J to 0 bases, leaving 6 bases not matched to a gene. CDR3 amino acids: CASSLLGTGVFSNQPQHF. CDR3 in DNA: TGTGCCAGCAGTTTATTGGGGACAGGGGTATTTAGCAATCAGCCCCAGCATTTT.